Listed here are 17 T cell receptor beta chains from one sample, sequenced in a study of CD8 T cells in Susac syndrome. After extraction with the RNeasy kit, roughly 0.45 to 1 ug of the RNA was reverse transcribed using random hexamers. Each CDR3 protein is one row after TCRdb ran MiXCR on the immunoSEQ multiplex PCR reads. The data show roughly 180,000 distinct CDR3 sequences, with about 95% seen just once and 0.1% held by the top ten. The specimen was CD4+ T cells from PBMCs. The receptors come from a human donor in good health.

V is TRBV28 and J is TRBJ2-7; D remains ambiguous. CDR3 size: 12 residues. Trimming removed 8 bases from V and 1 base from J, with 9 bases in between. Per germline, CDR1 MDHEN and CDR2 SYDVKM. CDR3 sequence (DNA): TGTGCCAGCGGCTGGGGATCCTACGAGCAGTACTTC. Amino acids: CASGWGSYEQYF.

The chain recombines TRBV20-1 with TRBJ2-5; a possible D gene is TRBD2 (6 bases). This CDR3 spans 14 amino acids. V dropped 4 bases and J dropped 5 bases, with 17 bases sitting between them. CDR1 is DFQATT, CDR2 SNEGSKA, per germline (reference sequence). The CDR3 DNA reads as TGCAGTGCTATGGTCGGCAGGGAGGTCGAGACCCAGTACTTC. Protein sequence: CSAMVGREVETQYF.

This rearrangement joins TRBV7-9 to TRBJ2-3, with TRBD2 identical over 7 bases. The junction had 0 bases not matched to a gene; V was cut back by 3 bases and J by 6 bases. CDR1 and CDR2 from the germline V gene are SEHNR and FQNEAQ (reference sequence). The length of the CDR3 is 12 residues. The CDR3 nucleotides are TGTGCCAGCAGCTTGACTAGCGATACGCAGTATTTT. It specifies CASSLTSDTQYF.

This clonotype was counted once. The chain employs TRBV9 and TRBJ2-7, with 10 bases matching TRBD1. The CDR3 is 15 amino acids. Germline V gene lookup returns CDR1 SGDLS and CDR2 YYNGEE. After removal of 3 bases from V and 0 bases from J, the junction contained 3 bases not matched to a gene. The CDR3 spells CASSAGTGVSYEQYF. The CDR3, as DNA: TGTGCCAGCAGCGCTGGGACAGGGGTCTCCTACGAGCAGTACTTC.

This clonotype occurred a few times. The chain is built from TRBV27 and TRBJ1-1, with D possibly matching TRBD1 (5 bases). V lost 5 bases and J 1 base, leaving 8 bases between the germline ends. The germline V gene encodes CDR1 MNHEY and CDR2 SMNVEV (reference sequence). The CDR3 spans 13 residues. CDR3 bases: TGTGCCAGCAGTCAGGGCCCGAACACTGAAGCTTTCTTT. Translation gives CASSQGPNTEAFF.

This clonotype was counted a few times. The CDR3 reads CASSWDVNTEAFF. CDR3 nucleotides: TGCGCCAGCAGCTGGGATGTGAACACTGAAGCTTTCTTT. The V gene is TRBV5-1, the J gene TRBJ1-1; D ambiguous. Trimming removed 3 bases from V and 0 bases from J, with 6 bases in between. The CDR3 has 13 amino acids. Germline CDR1 SGHRS, CDR2 YFSETQ.

The rearrangement uses TRBV4-2 and TRBJ2-7; 7 positions agree with TRBD1. V dropped 2 bases and J dropped 0; count of bases not matched to a gene: 4. This CDR3 region has 15 residues. Germline V gene lookup returns CDR1 LGHNA and CDR2 YNFKEQ. This chain's CDR3 is CASSQSGTVSYEQYF. The DNA of the CDR3 is TGTGCCAGCAGCCAATCCGGGACAGTCTCCTACGAGCAGTACTTC.

J is TRBJ1-1 and V is TRBV29-1; D call uncertain. Trimming pared 2 bases from V and 4 bases from J, leaving 11 bases between. The CDR3 extends over 13 amino acids. Germline V gene lookup returns CDR1 SQVTM and CDR2 ANQGSEA. CDR3 amino acids: CSVESAHSTEAFF. CDR3 sequence (DNA): TGCAGCGTTGAATCGGCTCATTCCACTGAAGCTTTCTTT.

The chain couples TRBV4-2 to TRBJ1-3; D is possibly TRBD1 (6 bases). V dropped 3 bases and J dropped 0 bases, with 9 bases sitting between them. The CDR3 has 15 residues. The germline gives CDR1 LGHNA, CDR2 YNFKEQ. CDR3 in DNA: TGTGCCAGCAGCCACCCGGACAGCTCTGGAAACACCATATATTTT. Translation gives CASSHPDSSGNTIYF.

V usage is TRBV20-1 and J usage is TRBJ2-7, with 15 nucleotides matching TRBD2. Germline assignment: CDR1 DFQATT and CDR2 SNEGSKA (reference sequence). The trim removed 1 base at V and 7 bases at J, leaving 8 bases unmatched. There are 16 residues in the CDR3. In DNA, the CDR3 is TGCAGTGCTAGAGGGGGAAAGGGACTAGCGGGAGGTGAGCAGTACTTC. Amino acid sequence: CSARGGKGLAGGEQYF.

This clonotype was observed a single time. The chain's CDR3 is CSARKGGSEQYF. In DNA form, the CDR3 reads TGCAGTGCTAGAAAAGGGGGCAGTGAGCAGTACTTC. This chain uses TRBV20-1 with TRBJ2-7; 7 nucleotides line up with TRBD1. This CDR3 contains 12 residues. Germline V gene sequence: CDR1 DFQATT, CDR2 SNEGSKA (reference sequence). J was trimmed by 7 bases and V by 2 bases; bases with no gene match: 5.

The chain links TRBV28 to TRBJ2-3; 10 bases are a match to TRBD2. The CDR3 contains 15 residues. With V trimmed by 8 bases and J by 2 bases, 7 bases remained unmatched. Germline values: CDR1 MDHEN, CDR2 SYDVKM. In DNA form, the CDR3 reads TGTGCCAGCGATCGGACTAGCGGTTACACAGATACGCAGTATTTT. Its translation is CASDRTSGYTDTQYF.

V gene TRBV27 combines with J gene TRBJ2-7, with 8 nucleotides matching TRBD1. There are 14 residues in the CDR3. Per the germline V gene, CDR1 is MNHEY and CDR2 is SMNVEV (reference sequence). V gave up 0 bases and J gave up 9 bases; unmatched junction bases: 7. The CDR3 bases are TGTGCCAGCAGTTTATCAACTGGACAGGGTTCGCAGTACTTC. It is translated as CASSLSTGQGSQYF.

This clonotype occurred once. This chain joins TRBV4-3 and TRBJ2-1; 10 bases are a match to TRBD1. Germline V CDR1 and CDR2: LGHNA, YSLEER. The CDR3 loop spans 18 amino acids. The V segment lost 2 bases and the J segment 5 bases; nucleotides outside the gene matches: 12. The CDR3 region is CASSQRLLDRGLHNEQFF. The CDR3 DNA reads as TGCGCCAGCAGCCAACGCCTACTAGACAGGGGGCTTCACAATGAGCAGTTCTTC.

This rearrangement joins TRBV29-1 to TRBJ2-5, with a weak D call TRBD2 (5 bases). The CDR3 spans 13 residues. Germline-derived CDR1 and CDR2 are SQVTM and ANQGSEA. V shed 4 bases and J shed 5 bases, with 14 bases lying between them. CDR3 nucleotide sequence: TGCAGCGTTGCCTTTAAGGGCGGGGAGACCCAGTACTTC. The encoded protein is CSVAFKGGETQYF.

The chain joins TRBV24-1 to TRBJ2-5, with D uncertain. V was shortened by 2 bases and J by 5 bases, with 8 bases between the two germline ends. Germline CDR1 KGHDR, CDR2 SFDVKD. CDR3 size: 13 residues. Written as DNA, the CDR3 is TGTGCCACCAGTGATTCAGGTCTCGAGACCCAGTACTTC. Translated: CATSDSGLETQYF.

This rearrangement joins TRBV30 to TRBJ1-5; D is undetermined. V shed 0 bases and J shed 7 bases, with 10 bases lying between them. Per the germline V gene, CDR1 is GTSNPN and CDR2 is SVGIG (reference sequence). This CDR3 comprises 13 residues. CDR3 protein: CAWSVKGNQPQHF. Written as DNA, the CDR3 is TGTGCCTGGAGTGTAAAGGGTAACCAGCCCCAGCATTTT.